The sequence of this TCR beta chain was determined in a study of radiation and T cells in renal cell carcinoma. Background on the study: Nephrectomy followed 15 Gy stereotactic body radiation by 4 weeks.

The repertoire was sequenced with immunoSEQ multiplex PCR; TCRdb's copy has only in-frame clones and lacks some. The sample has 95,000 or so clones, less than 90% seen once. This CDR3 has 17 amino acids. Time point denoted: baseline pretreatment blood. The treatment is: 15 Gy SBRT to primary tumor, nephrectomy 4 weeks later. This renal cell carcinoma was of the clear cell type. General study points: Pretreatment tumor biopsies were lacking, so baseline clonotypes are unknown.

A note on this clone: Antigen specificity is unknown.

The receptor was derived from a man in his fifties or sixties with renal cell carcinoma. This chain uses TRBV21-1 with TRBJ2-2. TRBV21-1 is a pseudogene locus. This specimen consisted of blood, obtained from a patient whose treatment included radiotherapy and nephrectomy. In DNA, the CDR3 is TGTGCCAGCAGCAAATCTGGGTCATGGCTTAGTACCGGGGAGCTGTTTTTT. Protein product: CASSKSGSWLSTGELFF.